These 27 T cell receptor beta chains were sequenced from one sample in a study of cytomegalovirus exposure and HLA in healthy donors. The PCR ran on 60 Vbeta and 13 Jbeta primers. TCRdb keeps only in-frame clones here, not all; method: immunoSEQ multiplex PCR. This sample has around 95,000 clones; roughly 70% occur once, and the top ten carry around 1.8%. Sequencing was done on a sample of PBMCs. The source of these receptors is a male donor in good health and CMV-seronegative.

The chain recombines TRBV27 with TRBJ1-4; D uncertain. This CDR3 is built from 12 residues. The germline V gene has CDR1 MNHEY and CDR2 SMNVEV (reference sequence). Trimming pared 8 bases from V and 6 bases from J, leaving 10 bases between. The CDR3 protein is CASGAPYEKLFF. DNA of the CDR3: TGTGCCAGCGGAGCACCTTATGAAAAACTGTTTTTT.

A few counts support this clone. This sequence joins TRBV18 and TRBJ1-1; TRBD1 matches 8 bases. Germline-derived CDR1 and CDR2 are KGHSH and LQKENI. Germline trimming cut 2 bases from V and 6 bases from J; bases unmatched to any gene: 11. The CDR3 runs to 16 residues. The CDR3 loop is CASSPVKAGGAAEAFF. The DNA for the CDR3 is TGTGCCAGCTCACCAGTCAAGGCAGGGGGCGCCGCTGAAGCTTTCTTT.

V gene TRBV28 combines with J gene TRBJ2-7; 8 bases match TRBD1. The CDR3 extends over 15 amino acids. The V segment lost 6 bases and the J segment 0 bases; nucleotides outside the gene matches: 7. CDR1 and CDR2 from the germline V gene are MDHEN and SYDVKM. CDR3: CASSAGTGYSYEQYF. For the CDR3, the DNA is TGTGCCAGCAGCGCCGGGACAGGCTACTCCTACGAGCAGTACTTC. Complete variable domain (other parts from reference TRBV28 and TRBJ2-7): DVKVTQSSRYLVKRTGEKVFLECVQDMDHENMFWYRQDPGLGLRLIYFSYDVKMKEKGDIPEGYSVSREKKERFSLILESASTNQTSMYLCASSAGTGYSYEQYFGPGTRLTVT.

The chain is built from TRBV6-1 and TRBJ2-2; possibly TRBD2 for D (5 bases). Looked up from germline, CDR1 is MNHNS and CDR2 is SASEGT. This CDR3 contains 14 residues. Trimming stripped 3 bases from V and 6 bases from J, with 11 bases between. CDR3 loop: CASSEDWLAGELFF. The DNA of the CDR3 is TGTGCCAGCAGTGAGGACTGGTTGGCCGGGGAGCTGTTTTTT.

The genes are TRBV29-1 and TRBJ1-4; the D is unclear. The CDR3 has 12 residues. Trimming stripped 4 bases from V and 4 bases from J, with 7 bases between. Germline CDR1 reads SQVTM; CDR2 reads ANQGSEA. Here the CDR3 reads CSVVGLNEKLFF. Written as DNA, the CDR3 is TGCAGCGTTGTGGGCCTTAATGAAAAACTGTTTTTT.

The chain combines TRBV30 with TRBJ2-5; 14 bases line up with TRBD2. CDR3 length equals 17 residues. V lost 0 bases to trimming and J lost 5 bases; unmatched junction nucleotides: 8. Germline loops: CDR1 GTSNPN, CDR2 SVGIG (reference sequence). CDR3 nucleotide sequence: TGTGCCTGGAGTGTAGGTGGACTAGCGGGAGGTGATGAGACCCAGTACTTC. Translation: CAWSVGGLAGGDETQYF. The entire variable domain, with the rest obtained from reference TRBV30 and TRBJ2-5, is as follows: SQTIHQWPATLVQPVGSPLSLECTVEGTSNPNLYWYRQAAGRGLQLLFYSVGIGQISSEVPQNLSASRPQDRQFILSSKKLLLSDSGFYLCAWSVGGLAGGDETQYFGPGTRLLVL.

The chain has TRBV19 and TRBJ2-3; 11 bases match TRBD1. The V gene's germline CDR1 is LNHDA and CDR2 SQIVND (reference sequence). The CDR3 loop spans 19 amino acids. J gave up 4 bases and V 0 bases, and 12 bases lay outside the gene matches. CDR3 sequence reads: CASSIEGGQGAASADTQYF. CDR3 sequence (DNA): TGTGCCAGTAGTATAGAAGGAGGACAGGGGGCCGCGAGCGCAGATACGCAGTATTTT.

This clone has just one count. This chain links TRBV28 with TRBJ2-3; weak D call: TRBD2 (5 bases). This CDR3 has 18 amino acids. Germline lookup yields CDR1 MDHEN and CDR2 SYDVKM. The germline V and J ends were trimmed by 1 base and 0 bases, with 17 bases remaining between them. CDR3 in DNA: TGTGCCAGCAGTTTATCGCCCCTATTTAGCGTGAGCACAGATACGCAGTATTTT. Amino acids: CASSLSPLFSVSTDTQYF.

V usage is TRBV5-4 and J usage is TRBJ2-2; TRBD2 is a possible D gene (5 bases). The V end was cut by 4 bases, the J end by 0 bases, with 7 bases between. Germline V gene data show CDR1 as SGHNT and CDR2 as YYREEE (reference sequence). The CDR3 runs to 14 residues. CDR3 loop: CASSTGANTGELFF. CDR3 bases: TGTGCCAGCAGCACCGGGGCGAACACCGGGGAGCTGTTTTTT.

This chain connects TRBV19 to TRBJ2-7, with D uncertain. The V end lost 4 bases, the J end lost 1 base, and 8 bases lay between the germline ends. The CDR3 extends over 13 amino acids. In germline, CDR1 is LNHDA, CDR2 SQIVND (reference sequence). The CDR3 DNA reads as TGTGCCAGTAGTAGCCAGTGGTCCTACGAGCAGTACTTC. Translated: CASSSQWSYEQYF.

Only a few counts were recorded for this clone. This chain uses TRBV10-3 with TRBJ2-2; maybe TRBD2 (7 bases). Trimming removed 8 bases from V and 0 bases from J, with 10 bases in between. The CDR3 loop spans 14 amino acids. From germline, CDR1 is ENHRY and CDR2 SYGVKD. The CDR3 spells CAIPGGANTGELFF. The CDR3 nucleotides are TGTGCCATCCCGGGGGGCGCGAACACCGGGGAGCTGTTTTTT.

This clone has more than one count but fewer than ten. At one end, the junction sequence differs from germline, possibly due to a read error. The chain joins TRBV6-1 to TRBJ1-2; possible D gene TRBD1, 5 bases. The CDR3 is made up of 14 amino acids. The germline gives CDR1 MNHNS, CDR2 SASEGT. The CDR3 here is CASSEEVRVYGYTF. The CDR3 DNA sequence: TGTGCCAGCAGCGAAGAGGTCAGGGTCTATGGCTACACCTTC.

The chain employs TRBV6-4 and TRBJ2-7; perhaps TRBD2 as D (6 bases). The CDR3 contains 16 residues. Trimming removed 0 bases from V and 2 bases from J, with 14 bases in between. Germline values: CDR1 MRHNA, CDR2 SNTAGT. CDR3 in amino acids: CASSDSFPGGTYEQYF. The CDR3 coding sequence is TGTGCCAGCAGTGACTCGTTCCCGGGCGGGACCTACGAGCAGTACTTC.

The chain joins TRBV4-1 to TRBJ1-1, with a possible D match to TRBD1 (6 bases). The V gene lost 4 bases and the J gene lost 7 bases, with 19 bases spanning the gap. CDR1 is MGHRA, CDR2 YSYEKL, per germline. The CDR3 is 15 residues long. DNA of the CDR3: TGCGCCAGCAGCCCAAAGGCCGGACAGAAATTTGAAGCTTTCTTT. Its protein is CASSPKAGQKFEAFF.

The chain has TRBV28 and TRBJ1-4; D is unresolved. Germline CDR1 and CDR2: MDHEN and SYDVKM. This CDR3 spans 14 amino acids. V was shortened by 5 bases and J by 8 bases, with 15 bases between the two germline ends. CDR3 region: CASSEALGDEKLFF. CDR3 sequence (DNA): TGTGCCAGCAGTGAAGCTTTGGGCGACGAAAAACTGTTTTTT.

The gene calls are TRBV30 and TRBJ1-1, with D unclear. Per the germline V gene, CDR1 is GTSNPN and CDR2 is SVGIG (reference sequence). V lost 1 base and J lost 5, with 8 bases in between. The CDR3 sequence is 12 residues long. The CDR3 loop reads CAWSETSTEAFF. The CDR3 bases are TGTGCCTGGAGTGAAACCAGTACTGAAGCTTTCTTT. Complete variable domain (other parts from reference TRBV30 and TRBJ1-1): SQTIHQWPATLVQPVGSPLSLECTVEGTSNPNLYWYRQAAGRGLQLLFYSVGIGQISSEVPQNLSASRPQDRQFILSSKKLLLSDSGFYLCAWSETSTEAFFGQGTRLTVV.

The chain has TRBV5-1 and TRBJ2-1, with D possibly being TRBD2 (5 bases). Germline-derived CDR1 and CDR2 are SGHRS and YFSETQ. The CDR3 spans 16 residues. V shed 5 bases and J shed 7 bases, with 22 bases lying between them. CDR3 region: CASSMTRGSNGNEQFF. The CDR3 DNA reads TGCGCCAGCAGTATGACCCGCGGGTCTAATGGGAATGAGCAGTTCTTC.

The chain has TRBV9 and TRBJ2-3, with D hard to call. The V gene lost 2 bases and the J gene lost 0 bases, with 10 bases spanning the gap. This CDR3 has 15 amino acids. Looked up from germline, CDR1 is SGDLS and CDR2 is YYNGEE. The CDR3 spells CASSVLSGSTDTQYF. CDR3 DNA: TGTGCCAGCAGCGTGTTATCCGGTAGCACAGATACGCAGTATTTT.

The chain has TRBV9 and TRBJ2-6; tentatively, D is TRBD1 (6 bases). Trimming stripped 3 bases from V and 0 bases from J, with 16 bases between. CDR3 size: 18 residues. CDR1 SGDLS and CDR2 YYNGEE come from the germline V gene. The CDR3 nucleotides read TGTGCCAGCAGCGGCCTTTTGACAGGACTCTCTGGGGCCAACGTCCTGACTTTC. Translated, it gives CASSGLLTGLSGANVLTF.

This clone came up once. The CDR3 nucleotides are TGCAGCGTTGAAGAAACAGGGGGCTACGAGCAGTACTTC. Amino acids: CSVEETGGYEQYF. The rearrangement joins TRBV29-1 to TRBJ2-7, with TRBD1 matching over 8 bases. Looked up from germline, CDR1 is SQVTM and CDR2 is ANQGSEA. The CDR3 has 13 amino acids. Trimming removed 0 bases from V and 3 bases from J; junction bases left unmatched: 1.

The gene calls are TRBV29-1 and TRBJ1-1, with 7 bases fitting TRBD1. Germline V gene sequence: CDR1 SQVTM, CDR2 ANQGSEA. The CDR3 is made up of 14 amino acids. The junction had 12 bases not matched to a gene; V was cut back by 6 bases and J by 5 bases. CDR3 DNA sequence: TGCAGCGTGTGGCGTAAGGGGGCTGAAACTGAAGCTTTCTTT. Its protein is CSVWRKGAETEAFF.

This rearrangement joins TRBV5-1 to TRBJ1-2; 11 positions match TRBD1. The germline V gene encodes CDR1 SGHRS and CDR2 YFSETQ. The CDR3 length is 15 residues. The ends lost 3 bases at V and 0 bases at J; junction bases unmatched: 1. CDR3 coding DNA: TGCGCCAGCAGCTCGGGACAGGGGGCTAACTATGGCTACACCTTC. It yields the protein CASSSGQGANYGYTF.

This chain connects TRBV25-1 to TRBJ2-5; D not certain. Trimming removed 0 bases from V and 3 bases from J, with 14 bases in between. CDR3 length: 16 amino acids. Germline CDR1 and CDR2: MGHDK and SYGVNS. The CDR3 DNA is TGTGCCAGCAGTGAATATCGAGCAGGATTAGAAGAGACCCAGTACTTC. Its protein is CASSEYRAGLEETQYF. Combining the CDR3 with reference TRBV25-1 and TRBJ2-5 gives the whole variable domain EADIYQTPRYLVIGTGKKITLECSQTMGHDKMYWYQQDPGMELHLIHYSYGVNSTEKGDLSSESTVSRIRTEHFPLTLESARPSHTSQYLCASSEYRAGLEETQYFGPGTRLLVL.

V gene TRBV4-1 combines with J gene TRBJ1-6, with 7 positions matching TRBD1. The V gene end was trimmed by 1 base and the J gene end by 7 bases; junction bases not matched to a gene: 7. Germline V gives CDR1 MGHRA, CDR2 YSYEKL. The CDR3 runs to 16 residues. This CDR3 reads CASSQGWGQRNSPLHF. The CDR3 DNA reads as TGCGCCAGCAGCCAAGGATGGGGACAGCGGAATTCACCCCTCCACTTT.

The gene calls are TRBV5-1 and TRBJ2-3, with 11 bases matching TRBD2. J was trimmed by 6 bases and V by 4 bases; bases with no gene match: 22. Germline V gene lookup returns CDR1 SGHRS and CDR2 YFSETQ. The CDR3 extends over 20 amino acids. The CDR3, as DNA: TGCGCCAGCAGCGGGGAGGGACTAGCGGACCCATCAGTATTTATGGATACGCAGTATTTT. Translating gives CASSGEGLADPSVFMDTQYF.

The chain uses TRBV5-4 and TRBJ1-1, with TRBD1 matching over 8 bases. CDR3 length equals 13 residues. Looked up from germline, CDR1 is SGHNT and CDR2 is YYREEE (reference sequence). The junction had 2 bases not matched to a gene; V was cut back by 2 bases and J by 5 bases. The CDR3 DNA reads TGTGCCAGCAGCTTACAGGGGGGAACTGAAGCTTTCTTT. It codes for CASSLQGGTEAFF.

The rearrangement joins TRBV28 to TRBJ2-4; 7 nucleotides line up with TRBD1. The CDR3 is made up of 19 amino acids. Germline lookup yields CDR1 MDHEN and CDR2 SYDVKM. V was clipped by 3 bases and J by 0 bases; unmatched bases: 14. CDR3 sequence (DNA): TGTGCCAGCAGTTTCTTGGCAGGGGGAACGAAGCTAGCCAAAAACATTCAGTACTTC. It encodes CASSFLAGGTKLAKNIQYF.